The 12 T cell receptor beta chains below come from one sample, sequenced in a study of ipilimumab plus nivolumab after autologous stem cell transplantation. Measured with immunoSEQ multiplex PCR; TCRdb has only the in-frame clones, and not every one. The data contain tens of thousands of clones, about 91% of them singletons. The source was PBMCs, collected in a trial of ipilimumab plus nivolumab as post-transplant consolidation. The source is a male donor with multiple myeloma.

This rearrangement joins TRBV10-2 to TRBJ2-1, with TRBD2 matching over 10 bases. Germline V lookup: CDR1 WSHSY, CDR2 SAAADI. Germline trimming cut 6 bases from V and 2 bases from J; bases unmatched to any gene: 7. The CDR3 contains 16 residues. In nucleotides, the CDR3 is TGCGCCAGCAGATATACACTAGCGGGACCCTACAATGAGCAGTTCTTC. This encodes CASRYTLAGPYNEQFF.

This clone was counted a few times. The chain employs TRBV2 and TRBJ2-7, with D unresolved. The germline V gene has CDR1 SNHLY and CDR2 FYNNEI. This CDR3 has 11 residues. V was shortened by 5 bases and J by 3 bases, with 5 bases between the two germline ends. The CDR3 loop is CASSRGYEQYF. As DNA, the CDR3 is TGTGCCAGCAGTCGTGGCTACGAGCAGTACTTC.

In DNA form, the CDR3 reads TGTGCCAGCAGCGTAGGGGACAGCTACGAGCAGTACTTC. This encodes CASSVGDSYEQYF. This chain uses TRBV9 with TRBJ2-7; the match to TRBD1 covers 7 bases. The CDR3 consists of 13 residues. V lost 0 bases to trimming and J lost 3 bases; unmatched junction nucleotides: 0. The germline V gene has CDR1 SGDLS and CDR2 YYNGEE.

The V call is TRBV7-9, the J call TRBJ2-5; TRBD2 matches at 13 bases. Germline assignment: CDR1 SEHNR and CDR2 FQNEAQ (reference sequence). The CDR3 has 15 amino acids. Trimming took 4 bases from V and 5 from J; bases not matched to a gene: 4. The CDR3 region is CASSWTSGGLETQYF. The CDR3 DNA is TGTGCCAGCAGCTGGACTAGCGGGGGTTTGGAGACCCAGTACTTC.

This rearrangement joins TRBV11-2 to TRBJ1-2; no reliable D call. The CDR3 is 16 amino acids. Germline V CDR1 and CDR2: SGHAT, FQNNGV. V was shortened by 4 bases and J by 5 bases, with 20 bases between the two germline ends. CDR3 in amino acids: CASSSSPATRSYGYTF. For the CDR3, the DNA is TGTGCCAGCAGCTCCTCCCCAGCTACCAGATCATATGGCTACACCTTC.

This rearrangement joins TRBV6-1 to TRBJ2-2; 8 bases map to TRBD1. Germline V gives CDR1 MNHNS, CDR2 SASEGT. Trimming removed 4 bases from V and 3 bases from J; junction bases left unmatched: 4. There are 15 residues in the CDR3. The chain's CDR3 is CASSGGTGYTGELFF. CDR3 nucleotide sequence: TGTGCCAGCAGTGGGGGGACAGGATACACCGGGGAGCTGTTTTTT.

CDR3 sequence reads: CASRGRVNTEAFF. CDR3 in DNA: TGTGCCAGTAGAGGCAGGGTGAACACTGAAGCTTTCTTT. The chain combines TRBV19 with TRBJ1-1, with TRBD1 as a possible D gene (5 bases). This CDR3 spans 13 amino acids. The ends were cut back, 6 bases at V and 0 bases at J, with 8 bases in the middle. Germline CDR1 is LNHDA and CDR2 is SQIVND (reference sequence).

The chain recombines TRBV7-6 with TRBJ2-2; 7 bases are shared with TRBD1. Germline V gene lookup returns CDR1 SGHVS and CDR2 FNYEAQ. This CDR3 spans 18 amino acids. Germline trimming cut 0 bases from V and 4 bases from J; bases unmatched to any gene: 11. CDR3 sequence: CASSLASFRGQRTGELFF. CDR3 DNA: TGTGCCAGCAGCTTAGCGAGCTTTAGGGGGCAGCGCACCGGGGAGCTGTTTTTT.

This chain joins TRBV27 and TRBJ2-1, with D unclear. The germline V and J ends were trimmed by 0 bases and 7 bases, with 1 base remaining between them. Per the germline V gene, CDR1 is MNHEY and CDR2 is SMNVEV (reference sequence). CDR3 size: 11 residues. The CDR3 DNA is TGTGCCAGCAGTTTATCTAATGAGCAGTTCTTC. Protein sequence: CASSLSNEQFF.

To note about this clone: The sample contains more than one DNA sequence encoding this CDR3. The chain is built from TRBV6-6 and TRBJ2-7; D gene unclear. Trimming removed 6 bases at V and 7 bases at J, with 16 bases between. This CDR3 contains 13 residues. Germline-derived CDR1 and CDR2 are MNHNY and SVGAGI (reference sequence). The CDR3 protein is CASSPSSVGEQYF. The CDR3 DNA reads TGTGCCAGCAGCCCCTCGTCAGTTGGGGAGCAGTACTTC.

The chain uses TRBV18 and TRBJ2-5; 10 positions match TRBD1. V lost 4 bases and J lost 4; bases outside the gene matches: 9. The CDR3 is 16 residues long. CDR1 KGHSH and CDR2 LQKENI come from the germline V gene. The CDR3 DNA follows: TGTGCCAGCTCACTCAGGACAGGGGGAGTGGGAGAGACCCAGTACTTC. As protein: CASSLRTGGVGETQYF.

The rearrangement links TRBV5-1 to TRBJ2-2; 13 bases agree with TRBD2. J was trimmed by 3 bases and V by 4 bases; bases with no gene match: 15. This CDR3 has 20 amino acids. Germline lookup yields CDR1 SGHRS and CDR2 YFSETQ. The CDR3 bases are TGCGCCAGCAGCCACCTTTTACTAGCGGGAGGGACGTCATACACCGGGGAGCTGTTTTTT. It translates to CASSHLLLAGGTSYTGELFF.